The present TCR beta chain was sequenced within a study of T-cell reconstitution after alpha-beta-depleted transplantation in children. General study findings and limits: A year had passed since transplant, and T-cell counts and diversity by then came mostly from newly produced T cells. Surviving recipient cells, namely T cells and thymic progenitors, were the source of high day-60 TCRbeta diversity in some patients.

This clonotype was observed at least ten times. The antigen remains unidentified. Construction of the TCRbeta library involved unique molecular identifiers. TCRdb fed the PCR reads into MiXCR, producing one record per CDR3 protein. The repertoire includes hundreds of thousands of distinct CDR3 sequences, around 12% of them detected once, and 0.75% to 0.85% sits in the top ten. Trimming removed 4 bases from V and 9 bases from J; junction bases left unmatched: 17. Germline CDR1 is MGHRA and CDR2 is YSYEKL. The CDR3 extends over 16 amino acids. This TCR was recovered from a girl aged 2 to 9 with congenital amegakaryocytic thrombocytopenia, due to receive a stem cell transplant. The chain combines TRBV4-1 with TRBJ2-7, with 8 positions matching TRBD1. This material consisted of PBMCs, taken before TCRalphabeta/CD19-depleted stem cell transplant. The CDR3 is CASSPGDRFSKLRQYF. The DNA for the CDR3 is TGCGCCAGCAGCCCCGGGGACAGGTTCTCCAAGTTGAGGCAGTACTTC.